This TCR beta chain was retrieved from a study of T cell repertoires in cytomegalovirus infection. Each CDR3 protein is one row after TCRdb ran MiXCR on the reads. The profile covers about 770,000 distinct CDR3 sequences, with 25% to 35% appearing a single time and around 13% taken by the ten largest. CDR3 size: 18 residues. The germline gives CDR1 MDHEN, CDR2 SYDVKM. V lost 5 bases, J lost 2 bases, and 25 bases lay in between. This clonotype was picked up a small number of times. The antigen remains undetermined. The receptor was derived from a human donor in good health (CMV status not recorded). Some clones in this sample may be carry-over from other donors' samples. The genes are TRBV28 and TRBJ2-7, with D perhaps matching TRBD2 (6 bases). The material sequenced was cultured CD8+ T cells from PBMCs, taken from culture after CMV antigen stimulation. The CDR3 DNA sequence: TGTGCCAGCAGTCCGAGAGGCGTGAGGACTACAAAAGCCTACGAGCAGTACTTC. It translates to CASSPRGVRTTKAYEQYF.